The rows below give T cell receptor beta chains drawn from one sample of a study of T cell responses to AZD1222 COVID-19 vaccine. The data were produced by immunoSEQ multiplex PCR, yet TCRdb's version contains in-frame clones alone and is incomplete. The sample yields about 92,000 clones, over 75% seen once. This specimen consisted of peripheral blood, obtained on day 0 of AZD1222 vaccination. Receptors originate from an adult in good health. CDR3s include the opening cysteine and the closing phenylalanine or tryptophan. A D gene is named only where the DNA matches it firmly. Rows give clone size only sometimes, using once, few, many, or a class for an expanded clone.

D: TRBD1; J: TRBJ1-3; size: .; V: TRBV3-1/TRBV3-2; CDR3: CASSQGLQGAGNTIYF; DNA: TGTGCCAGCAGCCAAGGCCTACAGGGGGCTGGAAACACCATATATTTT
D: .; J: TRBJ2-5; size: .; V: TRBV11-2; CDR3: CASSLAETQYF; DNA: TGTGCCAGCAGCTTAGCAGAGACCCAGTACTTC
D: .; J: TRBJ2-5; size: .; V: TRBV5-1; CDR3: CASSLGTLSNQETQYF; DNA: TGCGCCAGCAGCTTGGGTACCCTGAGCAACCAAGAGACCCAGTACTTC
D: .; J: TRBJ1-5; size: .; V: TRBV7-9; CDR3: CASSLGENQPQHF; DNA: TGTGCCAGCAGCTTAGGTGAAAATCAGCCCCAGCATTTT
D: TRBD2; J: TRBJ2-7; size: once; V: TRBV7-9; CDR3: CASSLAGGRASEQYF; DNA: TGTGCCAGCAGCTTAGCAGGTGGGAGGGCCTCCGAGCAGTACTTC
D: .; J: TRBJ1-4; size: few; V: TRBV6-5; CDR3: CASKGRMGEKLFF; DNA: TGTGCCAGCAAGGGGAGGATGGGCGAAAAACTGTTTTTT
D: TRBD1; J: TRBJ1-6; size: .; V: TRBV7-2; CDR3: CASSPGGRGQGNSPLHF; DNA: TGTGCCAGCAGCCCCGGTGGAAGGGGACAGGGAAATTCACCCCTCCACTTT
D: .; J: TRBJ2-7; size: .; V: TRBV7-9; CDR3: CASSLVWGASGEQYF; DNA: TGTGCCAGCAGCTTAGTTTGGGGGGCGTCGGGAGAGCAGTACTTC
D: TRBD2; J: TRBJ2-1; size: .; V: TRBV25-1; CDR3: CATQTGLALHEQFF; DNA: TGTGCCACCCAGACGGGACTAGCTCTACATGAGCAGTTCTTC
D: TRBD1; J: TRBJ1-2; size: few; V: TRBV7-2; CDR3: CASSPRFAGGAYGYTF; DNA: TGTGCCAGCAGCCCGAGATTTGCAGGGGGCGCATATGGCTACACCTTC
D: TRBD1; J: TRBJ1-3; size: .; V: TRBV6-2/TRBV6-3; CDR3: CASSSWTGRSSGNTIYF; DNA: TGTGCCAGCAGTTCCTGGACAGGCCGAAGCTCTGGAAACACCATATATTTT
D: .; J: TRBJ1-4; size: once; V: TRBV10-3; CDR3: CAISESRGREKLFF; DNA: TGTGCCATCAGTGAGTCAAGGGGACGAGAAAAACTGTTTTTT
D: .; J: TRBJ1-2; size: .; V: TRBV5-4; CDR3: CASSLSAGLTHSYGYTF; DNA: TGTGCCAGCAGCTTGTCCGCAGGGTTAACCCACTCCTATGGCTACACCTTC
D: .; J: TRBJ1-1; size: .; V: TRBV3-1/TRBV3-2; CDR3: CASSQRREAGVAFF; DNA: TGTGCCAGCAGCCAACGGCGAGAAGCGGGGGTGGCTTTCTTT
D: .; J: TRBJ2-7; size: few; V: TRBV20-1; CDR3: CSVRSSYEQYF; DNA: TGCAGTGTTAGATCCTCCTACGAGCAGTACTTC
D: .; J: TRBJ2-7; size: .; V: TRBV7-2; CDR3: CASSLAGDPYEQYF; DNA: TGTGCCAGCAGCTTAGCGGGAGACCCATACGAGCAGTACTTC
D: TRBD1; J: TRBJ1-6; size: .; V: TRBV15; CDR3: CATSRAPGGHSPLHF; DNA: TGTGCCACCAGCAGAGCGCCAGGGGGGCATTCACCCCTCCACTTT
D: .; J: TRBJ2-2; size: .; V: TRBV5-1; CDR3: CANSMGDLQKGGELFF; DNA: TGCGCCAACAGCATGGGTGACCTACAGAAAGGCGGGGAGCTGTTTTTT
D: .; J: TRBJ1-3; size: .; V: TRBV5-5; CDR3: CASSSNPPQMSSGNTIYF; DNA: TGTGCCAGCAGCTCGAACCCCCCTCAAATGAGCTCTGGAAACACCATATATTTT
D: .; J: TRBJ2-7; size: .; V: TRBV6-5; CDR3: CASSSTGTQYEQYF; DNA: TGTGCCAGCAGTTCAACCGGGACACAGTACGAGCAGTACTTC
D: .; J: TRBJ2-2; size: .; V: TRBV2; CDR3: CASRRANTGELFF; DNA: TGTGCCAGCAGGAGGGCGAACACCGGGGAGCTGTTTTTT
D: TRBD1; J: TRBJ2-7; size: .; V: TRBV6-5; CDR3: CAAQTGQGESREQYF; DNA: TGTGCCGCCCAGACGGGACAGGGGGAATCTCGGGAGCAGTACTTC
D: TRBD1; J: TRBJ2-7; size: .; V: TRBV28; CDR3: CASSRRQGASIHF; DNA: TGTGCCAGCAGCCGGAGGCAGGGGGCCTCCATCCACTTC
D: TRBD1; J: TRBJ1-4; size: few; V: TRBV19; CDR3: CASSPPGTGGEKLFF; DNA: TGTGCCAGTAGTCCCCCCGGGACAGGAGGAGAAAAACTGTTTTTT
D: .; J: TRBJ1-1; size: .; V: TRBV5-5; CDR3: CASSLEPAGKTEAFF; DNA: TGTGCCAGCAGCTTGGAACCCGCAGGGAAAACTGAAGCTTTCTTT
D: TRBD1; J: TRBJ2-3; size: .; V: TRBV5-6; CDR3: CASSRDRGRPDTQYF; DNA: TGTGCCAGCAGCCGGGACAGGGGGCGGCCAGATACGCAGTATTTT
D: .; J: TRBJ2-7; size: .; V: TRBV6-6; CDR3: CASRRGESYEQYF; DNA: TGTGCCAGCCGCCGAGGGGAGTCCTACGAGCAGTACTTC
D: .; J: TRBJ2-7; size: .; V: TRBV6-5; CDR3: CASSLRERQYF; DNA: TGTGCCAGCAGTTTGAGGGAGCGGCAGTACTTC
D: .; J: TRBJ2-7; size: .; V: TRBV30; CDR3: CAWREPPYEQYF; DNA: TGTGCCTGGAGGGAGCCGCCCTACGAGCAGTACTTC
D: .; J: TRBJ2-7; size: .; V: TRBV21-1; CDR3: CASSDARTSGTYEQYF; DNA: TGTGCCAGCAGCGACGCCCGGACTAGCGGAACCTACGAGCAGTACTTC
D: .; J: TRBJ2-2; size: .; V: TRBV3-1/TRBV3-2; CDR3: CASSHVQGAGELFF; DNA: TGTGCCAGCAGCCACGTTCAGGGAGCCGGGGAGCTGTTTTTT
D: .; J: TRBJ2-3; size: .; V: TRBV6-2/TRBV6-3; CDR3: CASSYIGDTQYF; DNA: TGTGCCAGCAGTTACATCGGGGATACGCAGTATTTT
D: .; J: TRBJ2-2; size: .; V: TRBV2; CDR3: CASKLYRDTGELFF; DNA: TGTGCCAGCAAGCTATATAGGGACACCGGGGAGCTGTTTTTT
D: .; J: TRBJ1-5; size: .; V: TRBV3-1/TRBV3-2; CDR3: CASSQDGFRDQPQHF; DNA: TGTGCCAGCAGCCAAGATGGGTTCCGGGATCAGCCCCAGCATTTT
D: TRBD2; J: TRBJ2-1; size: .; V: TRBV5-4; CDR3: CASSPFTSGGPNEQFF; DNA: TGTGCCAGCAGCCCCTTTACTAGCGGGGGACCTAATGAGCAGTTCTTC
D: .; J: TRBJ1-3; size: .; V: TRBV6-5; CDR3: CASTLDRSGNTIYF; DNA: TGTGCCAGCACCTTGGACAGATCTGGAAACACCATATATTTT
D: TRBD1; J: TRBJ2-7; size: .; V: TRBV7-9; CDR3: CASSLADRDPYF; DNA: TGTGCCAGCAGCCTTGCTGACAGGGACCCGTACTTC
D: .; J: TRBJ2-1; size: .; V: TRBV11-3; CDR3: CASSLVPGAYNEQFF; DNA: TGTGCCAGCAGCTTAGTCCCAGGGGCCTACAATGAGCAGTTCTTC
D: .; J: TRBJ1-2; size: .; V: TRBV7-6; CDR3: CASSLRDTFPGGYGYTF; DNA: TGTGCCAGCAGCTTAAGGGACACGTTCCCTGGTGGATATGGCTACACCTTC
D: TRBD1; J: TRBJ1-4; size: .; V: TRBV28; CDR3: CASSSGGPKTNEKLFF; DNA: TGTGCCAGCAGCTCAGGGGGCCCAAAAACTAATGAAAAACTGTTTTTT
D: .; J: TRBJ1-6; size: .; V: TRBV6-4; CDR3: CASSDSKRSPLHF; DNA: TGTGCCAGCAGTGACTCCAAAAGGTCACCCCTCCACTTT